These T cell receptor beta chains were read from a single sample in a study of a mutant IDH1 vaccine in newly diagnosed glioma. What these receptors recognize is not known. Repertoires were generated with immunoSEQ multiplex PCR, while TCRdb's copy carries only in-frame clones and drops some. The repertoire has under 35,000 clones, roughly 82% of them found once; the top ten carry 6% to 9.5%. Specimen: PBMCs, collected from a glioma patient whose treatment included an IDH1 peptide vaccine. These receptors all stem from a man over 45 with glioma. CDR3s include the opening cysteine and the closing phenylalanine or tryptophan. D genes are given only for firm matches. Clone size is not always given. Where it is, it says once, few, many or a class for expanded clones.

d_call: NA; clone_size: few; j_call: TRBJ1-5; v_call: TRBV30; cdr3_aa: CAWAGKSNQPQHF; cdr3_nt: TGTGCCTGGGCAGGGAAAAGCAATCAGCCCCAGCATTTT
d_call: NA; clone_size: NA; j_call: TRBJ1-1; v_call: TRBV5-1; cdr3_aa: CASSIDRQPNTEAFF; cdr3_nt: TGCGCCAGCAGCATTGATCGACAGCCGAACACTGAAGCTTTCTTT
d_call: TRBD2; clone_size: NA; j_call: TRBJ2-3; v_call: TRBV19; cdr3_aa: CASSAMGLAASTDTQYF; cdr3_nt: TGTGCCAGTAGTGCTATGGGACTAGCGGCTAGCACAGATACGCAGTATTTT
d_call: NA; clone_size: NA; j_call: TRBJ2-2; v_call: TRBV7-9; cdr3_aa: CASNQWGGPNTGELFF; cdr3_nt: TGTGCCAGCAACCAGTGGGGTGGCCCTAACACCGGGGAGCTGTTTTTT
d_call: NA; clone_size: few; j_call: TRBJ2-7; v_call: TRBV7-6; cdr3_aa: CASSLGGSTYEQYF; cdr3_nt: TGTGCCAGCAGCTTAGGTGGGAGTACCTACGAGCAGTACTTC
d_call: TRBD1; clone_size: NA; j_call: TRBJ2-7; v_call: TRBV7-2; cdr3_aa: CASSLTGTGAHEQYF; cdr3_nt: TGTGCCAGCAGCTTAACCGGGACAGGGGCTCACGAGCAGTACTTC
d_call: NA; clone_size: once; j_call: TRBJ2-3; v_call: TRBV9; cdr3_aa: CASSGIGDTQYF; cdr3_nt: TGTGCCAGCAGCGGGATCGGGGATACGCAGTATTTT
d_call: NA; clone_size: NA; j_call: TRBJ2-2; v_call: TRBV4-3; cdr3_aa: CASSQVVGGPPTGELFF; cdr3_nt: TGCGCCAGCAGCCAAGTTGTGGGGGGACCCCCTACCGGGGAGCTGTTTTTT
d_call: TRBD1; clone_size: NA; j_call: TRBJ1-2; v_call: TRBV4-1; cdr3_aa: CASSQTGVRRSSYGYTF; cdr3_nt: TGCGCCAGCAGCCAGACAGGGGTCCGCCGCTCAAGCTATGGCTACACCTTC
d_call: NA; clone_size: NA; j_call: TRBJ1-1; v_call: TRBV5-1; cdr3_aa: CASSLWGEGNTEAFF; cdr3_nt: TGCGCCAGCAGCTTGTGGGGGGAGGGGAACACTGAAGCTTTCTTT